Below are 29 T cell receptor beta chains sequenced from a single sample in a study of T cell changes during pregnancy in multiple sclerosis. Method: immunoSEQ multiplex PCR; TCRdb's copy keeps in-frame clones and lacks some. The sample gives approximately 50,000 clones, roughly 94% of which show up once; roughly 0.34% is in the top ten. Sample: CD4+ T cells from peripheral blood mononuclear cells, taken in the third trimester of pregnancy. The source of these receptors is a female donor with multiple sclerosis, enrolled in a pregnancy study.

The rearrangement links TRBV19 to TRBJ2-7; TRBD2 agrees at 7 bases. Per germline, CDR1 LNHDA and CDR2 SQIVND (reference sequence). This CDR3 is built from 15 residues. The V and J ends lost 1 base and 2 bases, in that order; junction bases with no gene match: 5. CDR3 loop: CASSIVSSGTYEQYF. The DNA for the CDR3 is TGTGCCAGTAGTATAGTTTCTAGCGGAACCTACGAGCAGTACTTC.

The genes are TRBV2 and TRBJ2-7, with D uncertain. Germline assignment: CDR1 SNHLY and CDR2 FYNNEI. CDR3 length: 12 residues. V lost 6 bases to trimming and J lost 2 bases, with 8 bases between them. The CDR3 sequence: CASRDDTYEQYF. CDR3 coding DNA: TGTGCCAGCAGAGATGACACCTACGAGCAGTACTTC.

V usage is TRBV5-1 and J usage is TRBJ1-6; D is perhaps TRBD1 (5 bases). This CDR3 spans 16 amino acids. V gave up 5 bases and J gave up 0 bases, with 12 bases separating them. CDR1 is SGHRS and CDR2 is YFSETQ in the germline V gene. The CDR3 DNA sequence: TGCGCCAGCAGGGATACAGGCCGCTCCTATAATTCACCCCTCCACTTT. This gives the protein CASRDTGRSYNSPLHF. Combining the CDR3 with reference TRBV5-1 and TRBJ1-6 gives the whole variable domain KAGVTQTPRYLIKTRGQQVTLSCSPISGHRSVSWYQQTPGQGLQFLFEYFSETQRNKGNFPGRFSGRQFSNSRSEMNVSTLELGDSALYLCASRDTGRSYNSPLHFGNGTRLTVT.

The chain joins TRBV9 to TRBJ2-7; TRBD2 matches at 7 bases. Germline CDR1 SGDLS, CDR2 YYNGEE. The CDR3 runs to 13 residues. Trimming took 0 bases from V and 6 from J; bases not matched to a gene: 3. Here the CDR3 DNA reads TGTGCCAGCAGCGTAGGGGAGGGCGGCGAGCAGTACTTC. Its translation: CASSVGEGGEQYF.

The V call is TRBV14, the J call TRBJ1-6, with D hard to call. Trimming left V 5 bases short and J 0 bases short, with 8 bases between. This CDR3 contains 15 residues. CDR1 is SGHDN and CDR2 is FVKESK in the germline V gene. CDR3 bases: TGTGCCAGCAGCAAACGGAGCTCCTATAATTCACCCCTCCACTTT. It encodes CASSKRSSYNSPLHF.

The rearrangement uses TRBV28 and TRBJ1-2, with TRBD1 identical over 9 bases. The CDR3 covers 17 residues. V lost 1 base to trimming and J lost 7 bases; unmatched junction nucleotides: 13. The germline gives CDR1 MDHEN, CDR2 SYDVKM. The CDR3 protein is CASSLSGTGMGIVGYTF. The CDR3 DNA reads as TGTGCCAGCAGTTTATCGGGGACAGGGATGGGGATAGTTGGCTACACCTTC.

This clone was observed a single time. The J gene is TRBJ1-5, the V gene TRBV6-6; 7 nucleotides match TRBD1. The J segment lost 5 bases and the V segment lost 4 bases, leaving 11 bases of the junction unmatched. This CDR3 is built from 16 residues. Germline assignment: CDR1 MNHNY and CDR2 SVGAGI (reference sequence). CDR3 coding DNA: TGTGCCAGCAGTTTCAACGGACAGGCCCTCGATCAGCCCCAGCATTTT. It encodes CASSFNGQALDQPQHF.

A single count supports this clone. The rearrangement links TRBV5-1 to TRBJ1-1; 7 bases line up with TRBD1. With 4 bases clipped from V and 1 base from J, the junction kept 1 base outside the gene matches. This CDR3 comprises 13 residues. From germline, CDR1 is SGHRS and CDR2 YFSETQ. The CDR3 DNA reads TGCGCCAGCAGCCGACAGGGGAACACTGAAGCTTTCTTT. Translation gives CASSRQGNTEAFF.

The V gene is TRBV5-6, the J gene TRBJ2-2, with TRBD1 matching over 11 bases. Germline loops: CDR1 SGHDT, CDR2 YYEEEE. The CDR3 is 15 amino acids. With 4 bases clipped from V and 5 bases from J, the junction kept 4 bases outside the gene matches. CDR3 amino acids: CASSPGTGGTGELFF. The CDR3 DNA reads as TGTGCCAGCAGCCCAGGGACAGGGGGAACCGGGGAGCTGTTTTTT.

The rearrangement joins TRBV2 to TRBJ1-5; D is unclear. CDR3 size: 14 residues. Trimming took 7 bases from V and 2 from J, leaving 12 bases between them. The germline V gene encodes CDR1 SNHLY and CDR2 FYNNEI. CDR3 amino acids: CASTKSGGNQPQHF. The CDR3 nucleotides are TGTGCCAGCACCAAATCCGGGGGCAATCAGCCCCAGCATTTT.

This clone was recorded a few times. The chain combines TRBV19 with TRBJ2-7, with 9 bases that match TRBD2. V dropped 3 bases and J dropped 6; count of bases not matched to a gene: 9. In germline, CDR1 is LNHDA, CDR2 SQIVND (reference sequence). The CDR3 has 15 amino acids. CDR3 sequence reads: CASSISSGTLREQYF. CDR3 in DNA: TGTGCCAGTAGTATCTCTAGCGGGACTCTTCGCGAGCAGTACTTC.

The chain links TRBV7-2 to TRBJ2-7, with 7 bases matching TRBD2. J was trimmed by 3 bases and V by 1 base; bases with no gene match: 3. CDR3 length: 14 residues. Germline CDR1 is SGHTA and CDR2 is FQGNSA. The CDR3 sequence is CASSLEAGDYEQYF. The CDR3, as DNA: TGTGCCAGCAGCTTAGAGGCGGGAGACTACGAGCAGTACTTC.

The CDR3: CAISGGQGHEAFF. DNA for the CDR3: TGTGCCATCAGTGGAGGACAGGGCCATGAAGCTTTCTTT. The V call is TRBV10-3, the J call TRBJ1-1; TRBD1 agrees at 8 bases. Germline V gene sequence: CDR1 ENHRY, CDR2 SYGVKD. V was clipped by 4 bases and J by 7 bases; unmatched bases: 5. The CDR3 loop spans 13 amino acids.

CDR3 sequence (DNA): TGTGCCACCTCGGGACAGGGGGAGTCCGAGCAGTACTTC. Its translation is CATSGQGESEQYF. The chain uses TRBV19 and TRBJ2-7; 11 positions match TRBD1. CDR1 and CDR2 (germline): LNHDA, SQIVND (reference sequence). After removal of 10 bases from V and 6 bases from J, the junction contained 8 bases not matched to a gene. The CDR3 is 13 amino acids.

This rearrangement joins TRBV7-2 to TRBJ1-5; weak D call: TRBD1 (5 bases). Germline CDR1 reads SGHTA; CDR2 reads FQGNSA. The CDR3 runs 15 residues. V lost 1 base, J lost 3 bases, and 10 bases lay in between. CDR3 in amino acids: CASSLDRSANQPQHF. Here the CDR3 DNA reads TGTGCCAGCAGCTTAGACAGGTCAGCCAATCAGCCCCAGCATTTT.

The chain is built from TRBV9 and TRBJ2-3; D ambiguous. The CDR3 totals 12 residues. CDR1 and CDR2 (germline): SGDLS, YYNGEE. V was trimmed by 4 bases and J by 5 bases, leaving 8 bases between them. CDR3 protein: CASSPRLDTQYF. CDR3 in DNA: TGTGCCAGCAGCCCCCGGTTAGATACGCAGTATTTT.

V usage is TRBV2 and J usage is TRBJ1-6, with D hard to call. The CDR3 length is 15 residues. Per germline, CDR1 SNHLY and CDR2 FYNNEI. Trimming took off 4 bases at V and 0 bases at J, with 7 bases between the two ends. Here the CDR3 DNA reads TGTGCCAGCAGTGGCCAGAACTCCTATAATTCACCCCTCCACTTT. It is translated as CASSGQNSYNSPLHF.

The rearrangement uses TRBV28 and TRBJ1-1, with D perhaps matching TRBD1 (5 bases). Trimming stripped 3 bases from V and 5 bases from J, with 16 bases between. Germline V lookup: CDR1 MDHEN, CDR2 SYDVKM. This CDR3 comprises 15 residues. CDR3: CASSFRTGVKTEAFF. The CDR3, as DNA: TGTGCCAGCAGTTTTCGGACGGGGGTAAAGACTGAAGCTTTCTTT.

This sequence joins TRBV4-1 and TRBJ1-2; TRBD1 agrees at 7 bases. Germline V gene data show CDR1 as MGHRA and CDR2 as YSYEKL. Losses at the gene ends were 4 bases for V and 4 bases for J; bases not matched to a gene: 6. This CDR3 has 14 amino acids. The CDR3 coding sequence is TGCGCCAGCAGCCGGACAGGAGGCCTCTATGGCTACACCTTC. This codes for CASSRTGGLYGYTF.

A note on this clone: The junction does not match germline at one end; this may be a read error. The rearrangement joins TRBV27 to TRBJ2-2, with TRBD2 identical over 8 bases. The germline V gene has CDR1 MNHEY and CDR2 SMNVEV (reference sequence). CDR3 length: 15 residues. The CDR3 DNA sequence: TGTGCCAGCCGTTTAGGGACTAGTGGCACCGGGGAGCTGTTTTTT. Its protein product is CASRLGTSGTGELFF.

The chain combines TRBV15 with TRBJ2-5; D gene uncertain. Per germline, CDR1 LNHNV and CDR2 YYDKDF (reference sequence). The V gene lost 5 bases and the J gene lost 5 bases, with 6 bases spanning the gap. There are 11 residues in the CDR3. This CDR3 is CATSVSETQYF. Written as DNA, the CDR3 is TGTGCCACCAGCGTTTCGGAGACCCAGTACTTC.

V is TRBV9 and J is TRBJ2-7; possibly TRBD1 for D (5 bases). The germline V and J ends were trimmed by 0 bases and 0 bases, with 7 bases remaining between them. Germline V gene data show CDR1 as SGDLS and CDR2 as YYNGEE. This CDR3 is built from 14 residues. The CDR3 region is CASSVGGSSYEQYF. The CDR3 DNA reads as TGTGCCAGCAGCGTAGGGGGCAGCTCCTACGAGCAGTACTTC.

The J gene is TRBJ2-7, the V gene TRBV7-3; TRBD2 matches 15 bases. Germline trimming cut 5 bases from V and 2 bases from J; bases unmatched to any gene: 13. The CDR3 covers 19 residues. Per germline, CDR1 SGHTA and CDR2 FQGTGA. The CDR3 here is CASSHWTSGRAGGTYEQYF. DNA of the CDR3: TGTGCCAGCAGCCACTGGACTAGCGGGAGGGCCGGGGGGACCTACGAGCAGTACTTC.

The chain has TRBV7-9 and TRBJ2-6; no reliable D call. V lost 1 base to trimming and J lost 0 bases, with 10 bases between them. The CDR3 is 17 amino acids. CDR1 SEHNR and CDR2 FQNEAQ come from the germline V gene (reference sequence). The CDR3 nucleotides read TGTGCCAGCAGCTTAGTTCGTGCTAGCTCTGGGGCCAACGTCCTGACTTTC. It translates to CASSLVRASSGANVLTF.

The count of this clone is one. The chain joins TRBV7-2 to TRBJ2-2; tentative D call: TRBD1 (6 bases). Germline V CDR1 and CDR2: SGHTA, FQGNSA. The CDR3 is 14 amino acids. V gave up 6 bases and J gave up 4 bases, with 12 bases separating them. The CDR3 protein is CASSSGARTGELFF. The CDR3 DNA is TGTGCCAGCAGTTCAGGGGCGCGCACCGGGGAGCTGTTTTTT.

The gene calls are TRBV19 and TRBJ2-6; TRBD2 matches at 7 bases. Germline V gives CDR1 LNHDA, CDR2 SQIVND (reference sequence). The CDR3 is 17 amino acids. V shed 3 bases, J shed 0 bases, and the junction held 5 bases outside the gene matches. CDR3 sequence reads: CASSIWGGDSGANVLTF. Written as DNA, the CDR3 is TGTGCCAGTAGTATCTGGGGGGGTGACTCTGGGGCCAACGTCCTGACTTTC.

In this sample, this clone turned up a few times. The V and J genes are TRBV30 and TRBJ1-2; 8 bases are shared with TRBD1. Per the germline V gene, CDR1 is GTSNPN and CDR2 is SVGIG (reference sequence). This CDR3 is built from 13 residues. V shed 3 bases and J 8 bases; nucleotides not matched to a gene: 8. DNA of the CDR3: TGTGCCTGGAGATGGGACAGGAATAACGGCTACACCTTC. Translation: CAWRWDRNNGYTF.

The chain has TRBV20-1 and TRBJ2-5; 8 bases map to TRBD1. This CDR3 spans 11 amino acids. J gave up 5 bases and V 6 bases, and 2 bases lay outside the gene matches. Germline assignment: CDR1 DFQATT and CDR2 SNEGSKA (reference sequence). The CDR3 spells CSARTGETQYF. The CDR3 DNA sequence: TGCAGTGCAAGGACAGGGGAGACCCAGTACTTC.

The chain carries TRBV30 and TRBJ2-3; D might be TRBD1 (6 bases). Trimming took off 2 bases at V and 6 bases at J, with 12 bases between the two ends. The CDR3 covers 13 residues. Germline assignment: CDR1 GTSNPN and CDR2 SVGIG (reference sequence). As DNA, the CDR3 is TGTGCCTGGAGTCTGGGGGCTAGGGATACGCAGTATTTT. Amino acids: CAWSLGARDTQYF.